One T cell receptor (beta chain) is described in this entry. This sample was taken from a study of blood T cell repertoires in COVID-19. Study processing details: Scientists estimated how many nucleated cells there were by amplifying reference gene primers. Generated by immunoSEQ multiplex PCR, the TCRdb table keeps only in-frame clones and is missing some. That table is the source of V, J and clone size, and D and trimming were worked out from the DNA. The table lists about 54,000 clones, almost 85% of them singletons. The V end was cut by 8 bases, the J end by 4 bases, with 14 bases between. This CDR3 is built from 13 residues. Germline V gene data show CDR1 as KGHSH and CDR2 as LQKENI.

The sequenced sample consisted of peripheral blood. This receptor was identified in a human donor in a cohort sampled during active COVID-19. V is TRBV18 and J is TRBJ1-1; D is ambiguous. The CDR3 protein is CASTPGGLTEAFF. DNA for the CDR3: TGTGCCAGCACCCCTGGAGGGCTCACTGAAGCTTTCTTT.